These 4 T cell receptor beta chains were sequenced from one sample in a study of neoadjuvant anti-PD-1 for oral cavity cancer. TCRdb's table, derived via immunoSEQ multiplex PCR, lists solely in-frame clones and lacks some. The sample holds tens of thousands of clones, 77% seen once. Documented time point: after neoadjuvant nivolumab, at surgical resection. The sequences come from PBMCs, collected after nivolumab (anti-PD-1) treatment. These receptors were taken from a person aged 40 to 85 with oral cavity squamous cell carcinoma.

The chain recombines TRBV6-5 with TRBJ1-1; D not resolved. Germline CDR1 and CDR2: MNHEY and SVGAGI. The CDR3 extends over 14 amino acids. The V and J ends lost 5 bases and 5 bases respectively, with 15 bases between them. As DNA, the CDR3 is TGTGCCAGCAGTCCACGCTCCCCGGGGACTGAAGCTTTCTTT. This translates into CASSPRSPGTEAFF.

The genes are TRBV7-2 and TRBJ1-1; no clear D gene. Germline V gene data show CDR1 as SGHTA and CDR2 as FQGNSA. Trimming removed 6 bases at V and 4 bases at J, with 15 bases between. The CDR3 contains 14 residues. CDR3 bases: TGTGCCAGCAGTTTTGTCCGAGGATTCACTGAAGCTTTCTTT. Translated, it gives CASSFVRGFTEAFF.

The chain employs TRBV11-3 and TRBJ2-7; TRBD1 is a possible D gene (6 bases). CDR1 and CDR2 (germline): SGHNT, YENEEA. V lost 5 bases and J lost 4, with 15 bases in between. This CDR3 comprises 14 residues. The chain's CDR3 is CASSARDTPYEQYF. In nucleotides, the CDR3 is TGTGCCAGCAGCGCCCGGGACACCCCTTACGAGCAGTACTTC. The full variable domain, its missing parts supplied by reference TRBV11-3 and TRBJ2-7, is EAGVVQSPRYKIIEKKQPVAFWCNPISGHNTLYWYLQNLGQGPELLIRYENEEAVDDSQLPKDRFSAERLKGVDSTLKIQPAELGDSAVYLCASSARDTPYEQYFGPGTRLTVT.

The chain uses TRBV6-1 and TRBJ1-1; 10 positions match TRBD1. Per the germline V gene, CDR1 is MNHNS and CDR2 is SASEGT. This CDR3 contains 14 residues. Trimming at V came to 9 bases and at J to 4 bases, leaving 8 bases not matched to a gene. In DNA, the CDR3 is TGTGCCAGTCAGACAGGGGGCCTTGTCACTGAAGCTTTCTTT. It codes for CASQTGGLVTEAFF.